The sequence of this T cell receptor beta chain was determined in a study of cytomegalovirus exposure and HLA in healthy donors. The PCR employed 60 Vbeta primers together with 13 Jbeta primers. Produced via immunoSEQ multiplex PCR; TCRdb's table is partial and in-frame only. The repertoire holds about 120,000 clones, 75% seen once, with roughly 3% in the top ten. The germline V gene has CDR1 SGDLS and CDR2 YYNGEE. The CDR3 has 16 residues. V was pared by 0 bases and J by 5 bases, with 9 bases of the junction left unmatched. V and J are TRBV9 and TRBJ1-1; 8 positions agree with TRBD1. The TCR sequence derives from a woman aged 40 to 55 in good health and CMV-seropositive. Sample: PBMCs. The DNA for the CDR3 is TGTGCCAGCAGCGTAGATTTCAGACAGGGGCTAACTGAAGCTTTCTTT. Protein: CASSVDFRQGLTEAFF. The variable domain in full, completed from reference TRBV9 and TRBJ1-1, reads DSGVTQTPKHLITATGQRVTLRCSPRSGDLSVYWYQQSLDQGLQFLIQYYNGEERAKGNILERFSAQQFPDLHSELNLSSLELGDSALYFCASSVDFRQGLTEAFFGQGTRLTVV.